The 31 T cell receptor beta chains listed next were all sequenced from one sample in a study of T cells in Graves' hyperthyroidism and ophthalmopathy (dated by TCRdb to 2018 to 2020). Libraries were prepared through multiplex PCR. Sequencing used an Illumina HiSeq 2000. TCR beta CDR3 regions were amplified from RNA transcripts. The TCR CDR3 was subjected to a first round of RT-PCR using the HTBI primer set and the Qiagen OneStep RT-PCR kit. TCRdb reprocessed the public reads (quality trimming at Q25 with fastp, clone calling with MiXCR) and kept in-frame beta chains. CDR3 protein duplicates are merged, each entry listing the most common genes and DNA. Within this sample are approximately 300,000 distinct CDR3 sequences, with 17% of them counted one time only. The top ten clonotypes cover approximately 60% of the sample. Sequenced: blood. Receptors were obtained from a woman aged 55-70 years with Graves' ophthalmopathy.

The rearrangement uses TRBV12-3 or TRBV12-4 and TRBJ1-5, with a possible D match to TRBD1 (6 bases). Trimming pared 5 bases from V and 5 bases from J, leaving 13 bases between. This CDR3 spans 14 amino acids. The CDR3 reads CASSTIQGHQPQHF. The CDR3 nucleotides read TGTGCCAGCAGTACAATACAGGGCCATCAGCCCCAGCATTTT.

This clonotype occurred many times. This chain links TRBV20-1 with TRBJ2-4; D is uncertain. CDR3 length: 13 amino acids. V gave up 3 bases and J gave up 1 base, with 7 bases separating them. Germline lookup yields CDR1 DFQATT and CDR2 SNEGSKA (reference sequence). CDR3: CSASWAAKNIQYF. For the CDR3, the DNA is TGCAGTGCTAGTTGGGCGGCCAAAAACATTCAGTACTTC.

The sample holds many counts of this clonotype. CDR3 loop: CASSQGTRTYEQYF. For the CDR3, the DNA is TGTGCCAGCAGCCAAGGGACCAGAACCTACGAGCAGTACTTC. This chain links TRBV3-1 with TRBJ2-7; D unresolved. With 1 base removed from V and 2 bases from J, the gap between germline ends came to 9 bases. This CDR3 is built from 14 residues. Germline V gives CDR1 LGHDT, CDR2 YNNKEL (reference sequence).

CDR3 amino acids: CASSFWMGNGYTF. CDR3 in DNA: TGTGCCAGCAGCTTTTGGATGGGGAATGGCTACACCTTC. The rearrangement links TRBV7-2 to TRBJ1-2, with D unclear. V was trimmed by 3 bases and J by 6 bases, leaving 11 bases between them. Per germline, CDR1 SGHTA and CDR2 FQGNSA. This CDR3 contains 13 residues.

This clonotype came up a few times. The CDR3: CASSRSTSGGLVEQFF. The CDR3 nucleotides are TGTGCCAGCAGCCGAAGCACTAGCGGGGGTTTGGTTGAGCAGTTCTTC. The chain combines TRBV7-2 with TRBJ2-1; 11 bases fit TRBD2. V shed 5 bases and J 9 bases; nucleotides not matched to a gene: 12. Germline V gene lookup returns CDR1 SGHTA and CDR2 FQGNSA. This CDR3 comprises 16 residues.

This clonotype was found a few times. J is TRBJ2-3 and V is TRBV7-9, with 7 bases that match TRBD1. Per germline, CDR1 SEHNR and CDR2 FQNEAQ (reference sequence). V shed 5 bases and J 1 base; nucleotides not matched to a gene: 15. The length of the CDR3 is 18 residues. CDR3 nucleotide sequence: TGTGCCAGCAGCCCGAGGACAGGATCTAACGAAGGCACAGATACGCAGTATTTT. It specifies CASSPRTGSNEGTDTQYF.

V is TRBV24-1 and J is TRBJ2-1; D is perhaps TRBD2 (7 bases). The germline V and J ends were trimmed by 3 bases and 2 bases, with 13 bases remaining between them. Germline V gene lookup returns CDR1 KGHDR and CDR2 SFDVKD. This CDR3 contains 16 residues. The DNA for the CDR3 is TGTGCCACCAGTGATAGTGCGGGGGCGACCTACAATGAGCAGTTCTTC. Encoded protein: CATSDSAGATYNEQFF.

This clonotype was seen more than once but under ten times. J is TRBJ1-1 and V is TRBV5-4; D is perhaps TRBD1 (6 bases). The V and J ends lost 4 bases and 5 bases respectively, with 15 bases between them. CDR1 and CDR2 (germline): SGHNT, YYREEE (reference sequence). The CDR3 extends over 14 amino acids. The CDR3 here is CASSRAGEGTEAFF. DNA for the CDR3: TGTGCCAGCAGCCGTGCAGGGGAGGGGACTGAAGCTTTCTTT.

Many counts were recorded for this clonotype. The chain links TRBV28 to TRBJ1-5; 9 bases match TRBD1. Germline V gene data show CDR1 as MDHEN and CDR2 as SYDVKM. V was clipped by 3 bases and J by 4 bases; unmatched bases: 4. The CDR3 contains 15 residues. CDR3 region: CASSLGDRENQPQHF. The CDR3 nucleotides are TGTGCCAGCAGTTTGGGGGACAGGGAGAATCAGCCCCAGCATTTT.

This clonotype showed up many times. The rearrangement uses TRBV20-1 and TRBJ2-7; TRBD1 might be the D (5 bases). The germline V gene has CDR1 DFQATT and CDR2 SNEGSKA (reference sequence). The CDR3 has 14 amino acids. V lost 6 bases and J lost 4, with 19 bases in between. The CDR3, as DNA: TGCAGTGCCGCCGCAGGGATAATCGGATACGAGCAGTACTTC. Translated: CSAAAGIIGYEQYF.

This clonotype was counted a few times. A much bigger clone sits one base away, suggesting this may be a read error. The chain joins TRBV7-2 to TRBJ2-5, with D possibly matching TRBD2 (5 bases). The ends were cut back, 6 bases at V and 0 bases at J, with 8 bases in the middle. The CDR3 runs 13 residues. Germline lookup yields CDR1 SGHTA and CDR2 FQGNSA. The CDR3 sequence: CASSREYQETQYF. CDR3 bases: TGTGCCAGCAGTAGGGAGTACCAAGAGACCCAGTACTTC.

This clonotype was counted at least ten times. This chain connects TRBV10-1 to TRBJ2-7; 8 positions match TRBD1. The germline V gene encodes CDR1 WNHNN and CDR2 SYGVQD (reference sequence). This CDR3 has 14 residues. V was clipped by 0 bases and J by 7 bases; unmatched bases: 5. The CDR3 coding sequence is TGCGCCAGCAGTGAGTCGACAGGGGCGCGGGAGCAGTACTTC. This codes for CASSESTGAREQYF.

This clonotype showed up just a few times. A much larger clone sits a single nucleotide away, making a read error possible. J is TRBJ2-1 and V is TRBV4-2; no firm D call. The CDR3 runs 14 residues. CDR1 and CDR2 from the germline V gene are LGHNA and YNFKEQ. The CDR3 is CASSPSEVGNEQLF. The CDR3 DNA reads as TGTGCCAGCAGCCCGAGCGAGGTCGGCAATGAGCAGCTCTTC.

Comments on this clonotype: A much more abundant neighbour one base away suggests this may be a read error. The V and J genes are TRBV4-3 and TRBJ1-4; 8 nucleotides align to TRBD1. Per the germline V gene, CDR1 is LGHNA and CDR2 is YSLEER. The CDR3 has 16 residues. The CDR3 region has the DNA TGCACCAGCAGCCAAGATGGGACAGGTCCTAATGAAAAACTGTTTTTT. Its protein product is CTSSQDGTGPNEKLFF.

The table lists this clonotype with many counts. The chain carries TRBV7-8 and TRBJ2-6; D call uncertain. The germline V and J ends were trimmed by 4 bases and 3 bases, with 16 bases remaining between them. Germline V CDR1 and CDR2: SGHVS, FQNEAQ. The CDR3 spans 17 residues. CDR3 protein: CASSSALLSGGANVLTF. The CDR3 region has the DNA TGTGCCAGCAGCTCAGCCCTCCTGTCGGGTGGGGCCAACGTCCTGACTTTC.

To note about this clonotype: A much larger clone differs from this one at a single base, so this may be a read error. The conserved phenylalanine or tryptophan normally closing the CDR3 is absent here, so this likely arose from a read error. V gene TRBV27 combines with J gene TRBJ1-2; TRBD1 agrees at 9 bases. CDR3 size: 18 residues. From germline, CDR1 is MNHEY and CDR2 SMNVEV (reference sequence). V lost 5 bases and J lost 0; bases outside the gene matches: 13. The CDR3 DNA sequence: TGTGCCAGCAGTCCGGGACAGGGTATTTATGGGGCTAACTATGGCTACACCTTG. Translation gives CASSPGQGIYGANYGYTL.

This clonotype was observed once. A read error may explain this, as a much larger clone is one base away. The chain has TRBV7-9 and TRBJ1-4; TRBD1 is a possible D gene (5 bases). The CDR3 is made up of 14 amino acids. V lost 3 bases, J lost 7 bases, and 12 bases lay in between. Per the germline V gene, CDR1 is SEHNR and CDR2 is FQNEAQ (reference sequence). The CDR3 DNA reads as TGTGCCAGCAGCTTGGGGACCGCAGTTGAAAAACTGTTTTTT. Encoded protein: CASSLGTAVEKLFF.

There are a few counts of this clonotype. V gene TRBV6-2 or TRBV6-3 combines with J gene TRBJ2-3, with 12 positions matching TRBD1. The CDR3 contains 15 residues. Germline V gene lookup returns CDR1 MNHEY and CDR2 SVGEGT. The V and J ends lost 4 bases and 6 bases, in that order; junction bases with no gene match: 5. In DNA form, the CDR3 reads TGTGCCAGCAGTTCCGGGACAGGGGGCTGGGATACGCAGTATTTT. Its protein product is CASSSGTGGWDTQYF.

There are many counts of this clonotype. V usage is TRBV7-8 and J usage is TRBJ2-3; 8 bases line up with TRBD2. V lost 3 bases to trimming and J lost 2 bases; unmatched junction nucleotides: 19. The CDR3 runs 20 residues. Germline V lookup: CDR1 SGHVS, CDR2 FQNEAQ. This CDR3 is CASSFRPPGVAGISTDTQYF. CDR3 DNA sequence: TGTGCCAGCAGCTTTAGGCCCCCTGGAGTAGCGGGGATTTCCACAGATACGCAGTATTTT. Full variable domain (remainder filled in from reference TRBV7-8 and TRBJ2-3): GAGVSQSPRYKVAKRGQDVALRCDPISGHVSLFWYQQALGQGPEFLTYFQNEAQLDKSGLPSDRFFAERPEGSVSTLKIQRTQQEDSAVYLCASSFRPPGVAGISTDTQYFGPGTRLTVL.

This clonotype was recorded at least ten times. The rearrangement links TRBV6-1 to TRBJ1-1, with 7 positions matching TRBD1. Trimming took 6 bases from V and 2 from J; bases not matched to a gene: 15. CDR1 is MNHNS and CDR2 is SASEGT in the germline V gene. CDR3 length: 17 residues. CDR3 DNA: TGTGCCAGCAGCTCGGCCAGATCGGGACAGACCAACACTGAAGCTTTCTTT. This codes for CASSSARSGQTNTEAFF.

This clonotype was seen many times. The chain carries TRBV7-2 and TRBJ2-7, with a tentative D call TRBD1 (6 bases). The CDR3 length is 14 residues. Trimming cost V 0 bases and J 4 bases, with 10 bases left between them. Per the germline V gene, CDR1 is SGHTA and CDR2 is FQGNSA. CDR3 in amino acids: CASSLAGQNYEQYF. DNA for the CDR3: TGTGCCAGCAGCTTAGCAGGACAGAATTACGAGCAGTACTTC.

The J gene is TRBJ1-3, the V gene TRBV10-3; D unresolved. Germline CDR1 ENHRY, CDR2 SYGVKD. With 2 bases removed from V and 2 bases from J, the gap between germline ends came to 7 bases. The CDR3 runs 14 residues. The CDR3 DNA reads TGTGCCATCAGTGAGAAGGGTCCTGGAAACACCATATATTTT. This translates into CAISEKGPGNTIYF.

This clonotype was found a few times. The chain uses TRBV20-1 and TRBJ1-1, with D possibly TRBD1 on 5 matching bases. Trimming cost V 7 bases and J 1 base, with 13 bases left between them. The germline gives CDR1 DFQATT, CDR2 SNEGSKA (reference sequence). This CDR3 comprises 13 residues. CDR3 residues: CSVRVNQNTEAFF. The CDR3 region has the DNA TGCAGTGTCAGGGTTAACCAGAACACTGAAGCTTTCTTT.

The V and J genes are TRBV20-1 and TRBJ1-1, with TRBD1 matching over 7 bases. The germline gives CDR1 DFQATT, CDR2 SNEGSKA (reference sequence). The ends lost 0 bases at V and 5 bases at J; junction bases unmatched: 6. The CDR3 is made up of 14 amino acids. Written as DNA, the CDR3 is TGCAGTGCTAGAGAAGGAGGGGGCTCGACTGAAGCTTTCTTT. Translated: CSAREGGGSTEAFF.

This clonotype showed up many times. The gene calls are TRBV7-9 and TRBJ2-7; D perhaps matches TRBD2 (6 bases). The germline CDR1 and CDR2 sequences are SEHNR and FQNEAQ (reference sequence). Trimming took 4 bases from V and 0 from J, leaving 16 bases between them. The CDR3 is 16 amino acids. CDR3 residues: CASSSYRGSSSYEQYF. CDR3 coding DNA: TGTGCCAGCAGCTCATATCGGGGGAGTTCCTCCTACGAGCAGTACTTC.

This clonotype was found many times. This chain uses TRBV7-9 with TRBJ1-1; 9 bases line up with TRBD1. CDR3 length: 14 residues. Germline trimming cut 5 bases from V and 3 bases from J; bases unmatched to any gene: 4. Germline CDR1 is SEHNR and CDR2 is FQNEAQ (reference sequence). In nucleotides, the CDR3 is TGTGCCAGCAGCCCCCGGGACAGGGACACTGAAGCTTTCTTT. Translated: CASSPRDRDTEAFF. Using reference TRBV7-9 and TRBJ1-1 for the parts outside the CDR3, the full variable domain is DTGVSQNPRHKITKRGQNVTFRCDPISEHNRLYWYRQTLGQGPEFLTYFQNEAQLEKSRLLSDRFSAERPKGSFSTLEIQRTEQGDSAMYLCASSPRDRDTEAFFGQGTRLTVV.

Ten or more counts support this clonotype. This chain joins TRBV20-1 and TRBJ2-7; 9 bases line up with TRBD1. Unmatched junction bases numbered 3, after V lost 2 bases and J lost 1 base. The CDR3 sequence is 14 residues long. The germline gives CDR1 DFQATT, CDR2 SNEGSKA (reference sequence). The CDR3 bases are TGCAGTGCTAGACGCGGGACAGGGTCCTACGAGCAGTACTTC. Residues: CSARRGTGSYEQYF.

There are many counts of this clonotype. This chain joins TRBV7-6 and TRBJ2-3; 7 bases match TRBD2. The CDR3 runs 16 residues. Unmatched junction bases numbered 8, after V lost 5 bases and J lost 0 bases. CDR1 is SGHVS and CDR2 is FNYEAQ in the germline V gene. The CDR3 loop reads CASSLASGISTDTQYF. The CDR3 DNA sequence: TGTGCCAGCAGCCTCGCAAGCGGGATAAGCACAGATACGCAGTATTTT.

This clonotype has at least ten counts. The genes are TRBV3-1 and TRBJ1-1; D is unclear. Trimming removed 4 bases at V and 1 base at J, with 10 bases between. The CDR3 is 14 amino acids. Germline assignment: CDR1 LGHDT and CDR2 YNNKEL (reference sequence). The DNA of the CDR3 is TGTGCCAGCAGCCGGACCCCGGGGAACACTGAAGCTTTCTTT. Protein product: CASSRTPGNTEAFF.

In this sample, this clonotype turned up many times. The chain uses TRBV20-1 and TRBJ1-6; no reliable D call. V shed 3 bases and J shed 9 bases, with 15 bases lying between them. From germline, CDR1 is DFQATT and CDR2 SNEGSKA (reference sequence). CDR3 length equals 14 residues. The CDR3 nucleotides read TGCAGTGCTAGGCAGTCCGGCGGAATTTCACCCCTCCACTTT. It translates to CSARQSGGISPLHF.

This clonotype was seen repeatedly, ten times or more. The V and J genes are TRBV3-1 and TRBJ2-2; D is undetermined. This CDR3 is built from 13 residues. Looked up from germline, CDR1 is LGHDT and CDR2 is YNNKEL (reference sequence). Trimming cost V 1 base and J 6 bases, with 6 bases left between them. The CDR3 region is CASSQGTPGELFF. The CDR3 DNA sequence: TGTGCCAGCAGCCAAGGCACTCCCGGGGAGCTGTTTTTT.